The rows below give T cell receptor beta chains drawn from one sample of a study of blood T cell repertoires in COVID-19. Here immunoSEQ multiplex PCR was the method, and the copy in TCRdb shows in-frame clones only, minus some. The repertoire holds 300,000 to 350,000 clones, with around nine tenths as singletons. Material for sequencing was peripheral blood. Every receptor here comes from a woman aged 55-69 years with COVID-19, enrolled during active disease. Both conserved end residues are part of each CDR3. The D gene is left open where the match is weak. Clone sizes are given selectively: once, few, many, or a class where the clone is expanded.

j_gene,abundance,d_gene,v_gene,CDR3nt,CDR3aa
TRBJ2-5,once,TRBD1,TRBV7-9,TGTGCCAGCAGCTGGGGACAGGGTGAAGAGACCCAGTACTTC,CASSWGQGEETQYF
TRBJ1-1,few,-,TRBV7-9,TGTGCCAGCAGCTTTGGACAGTTTAACACTGAAGCTTTCTTT,CASSFGQFNTEAFF
TRBJ1-1,few,TRBD1,TRBV19,TGTGCCAGTAGTCTAAAAGGACAGGGGCGGACTGAAGCTTTCTTT,CASSLKGQGRTEAFF
TRBJ1-5,-,-,TRBV28,TGTGCCAGCAATCGTGGGGCTCTCAATCAGCCCCAGCATTTT,CASNRGALNQPQHF
TRBJ2-2,-,TRBD2,TRBV19,TGTGCCACGAGCGGGGGAACTACGAACACCGGGGAGCTGTTTTTT,CATSGGTTNTGELFF
TRBJ1-1,-,-,TRBV2,TGTGCCAGCAGTGAGGGGGGGATCGGTGAAGCTTTCTTT,CASSEGGIGEAFF
TRBJ1-1,-,-,TRBV6-5,TGTGCCAGCAGTCGACTGGGGACAACTGAAGCTTTCTTT,CASSRLGTTEAFF
TRBJ2-1,-,TRBD2,TRBV24-1,TGTGCCACCAGTGATCCCGCGGGGGGTTCCTACAATGAGCAGTTCTTC,CATSDPAGGSYNEQFF
TRBJ1-1,-,TRBD1,TRBV24-1,TGTGCCACCGGGACAGGCACTGAAGCTTTCTTT,CATGTGTEAFF
TRBJ2-7,-,TRBD1,TRBV5-6,TGTGCCAGCAGCTTGTTACAGGGGTTGAGGACCTACGAGCAGTACTTC,CASSLLQGLRTYEQYF
TRBJ1-6,-,-,TRBV9,TGTGCCAGCAGCTTAAGCCTCCTCGATAATTCACCCCTCCACTTT,CASSLSLLDNSPLHF
TRBJ1-1,-,TRBD1,TRBV12-5,TGTGCTAGTGGTTTGGTAGTGGACAGGGACAACAAAGCTTTCTTT,CASGLVVDRDNKAFF
TRBJ2-1,once,-,TRBV28,TGTGCCAGCAGTTTACTGGGAGGAGAGTTCTTC,CASSLLGGEFF
TRBJ1-1,-,TRBD1,TRBV4-2,TGTGCCAGCAGCCAAGGACAGGGTGGGAACACTGAAGCTTTCTTT,CASSQGQGGNTEAFF
TRBJ1-5,-,TRBD1,TRBV28,TGTGCCAGCAGTTTGTTCTCAGGGGGTAGCAATCAGCCCCAGCATTTT,CASSLFSGGSNQPQHF
TRBJ1-2,-,-,TRBV9,TGTGCCAGCAGCGCCCCACAGGGAGCTAAAGGATCTAACTATGGCTACACCTTC,CASSAPQGAKGSNYGYTF
TRBJ2-7,-,-,TRBV12-3/TRBV12-4,TGTGCCAGCAGGGATCACAGATACGAGCAGTACTTC,CASRDHRYEQYF
TRBJ1-5,-,TRBD1,TRBV7-2,TGTGCCAGCAGCGGGGGACAGGGGTATGGCCAGCCCCAGCATTTT,CASSGGQGYGQPQHF
TRBJ1-6,-,-,TRBV9,TGTGCCAGCAGCGTATCGGCAGGATCGAATTCACCCCTCCACTTT,CASSVSAGSNSPLHF
TRBJ1-5,-,TRBD1,TRBV7-9,TGTGCCAGCAGCTCTTCGACAGGGGTAAATCAGCCCCAGCATTTT,CASSSSTGVNQPQHF
TRBJ2-4,-,-,TRBV6-4,TGTGCCAGCAGTCCTCAGGGGCTGGGGAACATTCAGTACTTC,CASSPQGLGNIQYF
TRBJ1-2,-,-,TRBV9,TGTGCCAGCAGCGCCGGACAGTATGGCTACACCTTC,CASSAGQYGYTF
TRBJ1-4,-,-,TRBV5-3,TGTGCCAGAAGCTTGAATGCGGTCAGTTGTGGCGGTGGGGAAAAACTGTTTTTT,CARSLNAVSCGGGEKLFF
TRBJ1-3,-,-,TRBV3-1/TRBV3-2,TGTGCCAGCAGCCAAGGTTCAGGGACTGGAAACACCATATATTTT,CASSQGSGTGNTIYF
TRBJ1-5,-,-,TRBV19,TGTGCCAGTCTCTATCCCGGGAAAGAAGATCAGCCCCAGCATTTT,CASLYPGKEDQPQHF
TRBJ2-2,-,-,TRBV5-6,TGTGCCAGCAGCCAGGGGTCCGGGGAGCTGTTTTTT,CASSQGSGELFF
TRBJ1-2,-,TRBD1,TRBV4-1,TGCGCCAGCAGCCCCCAAATGTGGACAGGGGGAGGCTACACCTTC,CASSPQMWTGGGYTF
TRBJ2-5,-,-,TRBV2,TGTGCCAGCAGTGTGCAACGGGGGACCCAGTACTTC,CASSVQRGTQYF
TRBJ1-1,-,TRBD1,TRBV6-6,TGTGCCAGCAGTTACTTCACAGGGGATGAAGCTTTCTTT,CASSYFTGDEAFF
TRBJ1-1,-,-,TRBV3-1/TRBV3-2,TGTGCCAGCAGCCAAGTCGGGTCGGGCACTGAAGCTTTCTTT,CASSQVGSGTEAFF
TRBJ2-2,-,TRBD2,TRBV9,TGTGCCAGCAGCCTCGGACTAGCAGTTAACACCGGGGAGCTGTTTTTT,CASSLGLAVNTGELFF
TRBJ2-7,-,-,TRBV5-4,TGTGCCAGCAGCAGGGGCTCGCGGAGCTACGAGCAGTACTTC,CASSRGSRSYEQYF
TRBJ2-5,-,-,TRBV30,TGTGCCTGGAGTGGTAGAACTGGAGAAGAGACCCAGTACTTC,CAWSGRTGEETQYF
TRBJ2-3,-,-,TRBV27,TGTGCCAGCAGTTTGCCCCAGGGGGGCTCAGATACGCAGTATTTT,CASSLPQGGSDTQYF
TRBJ2-3,few,TRBD2,TRBV5-6,TGTGCCAGCAGCTTGGGGGACTACCGCACAGATACGCAGTATTTT,CASSLGDYRTDTQYF
TRBJ1-1,-,TRBD1,TRBV19,TGTGCCAGTACCCCAGGGGGCGCCCGGGGTGGCACTGAAGCTTTCTTT,CASTPGGARGGTEAFF
TRBJ1-3,-,-,TRBV3-1/TRBV3-2,TGTGCCAGCAGCCAAGGGTTCCAGACTTCTGGAAACACCATATATTTT,CASSQGFQTSGNTIYF
TRBJ2-1,once,TRBD1,TRBV11-2,TGTGCCAGCAGCTTAATCCAGGGGGCCTACAATGAGCAGTTCTTC,CASSLIQGAYNEQFF